These 23 T cell receptor beta chains share one sample of origin, sequenced in a study of Graves' ophthalmopathy and Graves' hyperthyroidism. CDR3 regions of TCR beta were amplified from RNA transcripts. HTBI-primed RT-PCR formed the first round, and a multiplex PCR formed the second. MiXCR, run by TCRdb on the multiplex PCR reads, gives a single entry per CDR3 protein. The repertoire includes just over 600,000 distinct CDR3 sequences, around a fifth of them detected once, and more than 5.5% sits in the top ten. Sequenced sample: peripheral blood. The origin of the receptors is a woman aged 18-35 years with stable Graves' hyperthyroidism. Some clones in this sample may be carry-over from other donors' samples.

This clonotype was counted many times. The chain carries TRBV20-1 and TRBJ2-7; D is unresolved. The germline V and J ends were trimmed by 3 bases and 9 bases, with 15 bases remaining between them. Germline loops: CDR1 DFQATT, CDR2 SNEGSKA (reference sequence). There are 12 residues in the CDR3. The CDR3 here is CSASDGPARQYF. CDR3 in DNA: TGCAGTGCTAGCGACGGCCCGGCGAGGCAGTACTTC.

CDR3 region: CASSVNLGAGTEAFF. The CDR3 DNA is TGTGCCAGCAGTGTTAACCTGGGAGCGGGCACTGAAGCTTTCTTT. The rearrangement links TRBV6-1 to TRBJ1-1; no definite D call. CDR3 length: 15 amino acids. Trimming shortened V by 4 bases and J by 4 bases, and 16 bases separated the two germline ends. Per germline, CDR1 MNHNS and CDR2 SASEGT.

This chain links TRBV7-2 with TRBJ2-6, with a tentative D call TRBD1 (6 bases). Trimming pared 5 bases from V and 2 bases from J, leaving 10 bases between. CDR1 is SGHTA, CDR2 FQGNSA, per germline. The CDR3 runs 15 residues. CDR3 sequence reads: CASSPQGTGANVLTF. The CDR3 DNA reads as TGTGCCAGCAGCCCACAGGGCACTGGGGCCAACGTCCTGACTTTC.

This clonotype was seen ten or more times. V and J are TRBV6-1 and TRBJ1-5; tentative D call: TRBD1 (6 bases). V lost 3 bases, J lost 5 bases, and 8 bases lay in between. The length of the CDR3 is 13 residues. Germline values: CDR1 MNHNS, CDR2 SASEGT. The CDR3, as DNA: TGTGCCAGCAGTGATACAGGGTATCAGCCCCAGCATTTT. This encodes CASSDTGYQPQHF.

In this sample, this clonotype turned up once. V is TRBV12-5 and J is TRBJ2-2; D is unresolved. Germline V gene sequence: CDR1 LGHNT, CDR2 FRNRAP. Trimming cost V 4 bases and J 7 bases, with 10 bases left between them. The CDR3 totals 13 residues. The CDR3 here is CASGSRPHGELFF. The CDR3 coding sequence is TGTGCTAGTGGTTCGCGGCCGCACGGGGAGCTGTTTTTT.

This clonotype came up many times. It may be a read error: a sequence one base away is much more abundant. The V gene is TRBV12-3 or TRBV12-4, the J gene TRBJ1-2; unclear D gene. The CDR3 totals 14 residues. The CDR3 region has the DNA TGTGCAATCGACCCCGCCGCCGTTAGCTATGGCTACACCTTC. Translation: CAIDPAAVSYGYTF.

Turning to this clonotype: A read error is likely, as this CDR3 ends without the conserved phenylalanine or tryptophan. The chain links TRBV12-3 or TRBV12-4 to TRBJ2-5; D is possibly TRBD1 (6 bases). The CDR3 totals 14 residues. Trimming shortened V by 5 bases and J by 9 bases, and 19 bases separated the two germline ends. The CDR3 loop reads CASSKQGLEEPQYY. In DNA, the CDR3 is TGTGCCAGCAGTAAACAGGGTTTGGAGGAGCCCCAGTACTAC.

This clonotype was counted at least ten times. In DNA form, the CDR3 reads TGCGCCAGCAGCTTGGGAGAGGGCGTCAACTATGGCTACACCTTC. This sequence encodes CASSLGEGVNYGYTF. The chain recombines TRBV5-1 with TRBJ1-2; no firm D call. The V end was cut by 0 bases, the J end by 2 bases, with 11 bases between. This CDR3 has 15 amino acids. The germline gives CDR1 SGHRS, CDR2 YFSETQ. Complete variable domain (other parts from reference TRBV5-1 and TRBJ1-2): KAGVTQTPRYLIKTRGQQVTLSCSPISGHRSVSWYQQTPGQGLQFLFEYFSETQRNKGNFPGRFSGRQFSNSRSEMNVSTLELGDSALYLCASSLGEGVNYGYTFGSGTRLTVV.

This clonotype was counted at least ten times. This chain connects TRBV20-1 to TRBJ1-5; weak D call: TRBD1 (5 bases). The germline V gene encodes CDR1 DFQATT and CDR2 SNEGSKA (reference sequence). Trimming left V 6 bases short and J 1 base short, with 16 bases between. This CDR3 is built from 15 residues. The CDR3 protein is CSAIHPGESNQPQHF. In DNA, the CDR3 is TGCAGTGCCATTCACCCGGGGGAGAGCAATCAGCCCCAGCATTTT.

The rearrangement joins TRBV5-5 to TRBJ1-1; D not resolved. This CDR3 spans 14 amino acids. Trimming cost V 4 bases and J 1 base, with 11 bases left between them. Germline loops: CDR1 SGHKS, CDR2 YYEKEE (reference sequence). CDR3 sequence: CASSHAWGNTEAFF. In DNA, the CDR3 is TGTGCCAGCAGCCACGCATGGGGGAACACTGAAGCTTTCTTT.

This clonotype was counted ten times or more. The rearrangement uses TRBV25-1 and TRBJ2-2; TRBD2 might be the D (5 bases). V was shortened by 4 bases and J by 3 bases, with 12 bases between the two germline ends. The CDR3 runs to 15 residues. Germline-derived CDR1 and CDR2 are MGHDK and SYGVNS. CDR3 DNA: TGTGCCAGCAGTGGAAGGGAGTGGTACACCGGGGAGCTGTTTTTT. Protein product: CASSGREWYTGELFF.

In DNA form, the CDR3 reads TGTGCCAGCAGTGAAAACCCTTTGAGGACGAACACTGAAGCTTTCTTT. Protein sequence: CASSENPLRTNTEAFF. The chain is built from TRBV6-1 and TRBJ1-1; the D is unclear. CDR3 length: 16 residues. Trimming shortened V by 2 bases and J by 1 base, and 14 bases separated the two germline ends. CDR1 MNHNS and CDR2 SASEGT come from the germline V gene.

This clonotype was seen repeatedly, ten times or more. The V and J genes are TRBV16 and TRBJ1-5; 9 bases line up with TRBD1. Germline lookup yields CDR1 KGHSY and CDR2 FQNENV. The CDR3 extends over 16 amino acids. V lost 3 bases to trimming and J lost 5 bases; unmatched junction nucleotides: 8. CDR3 in DNA: TGTGCCAGCAGCCACGACAGGGGGGTCTACGATCAGCCCCAGCATTTT. Translating it yields CASSHDRGVYDQPQHF. The full variable domain, with the rest looked up from reference TRBV16 and TRBJ1-5, is GEEVAQTPKHLVRGEGQKAKLYCAPIKGHSYVFWYQQVLKNEFKFLISFQNENVFDETGMPKERFSAKCLPNSPCSLEIQATKLEDSAVYFCASSHDRGVYDQPQHFGDGTRLSIL.

This rearrangement joins TRBV7-2 to TRBJ2-5; maybe TRBD1 (6 bases). The CDR3 loop spans 15 amino acids. V gave up 3 bases and J gave up 2 bases, with 13 bases separating them. Per germline, CDR1 SGHTA and CDR2 FQGNSA. Here the CDR3 DNA reads TGTGCCAGCAGCTTTGGGGGCAGCGTACAAGAGACCCAGTACTTC. Its translation: CASSFGGSVQETQYF.

In its sample, this clonotype was seen many times. The chain couples TRBV12-3 or TRBV12-4 to TRBJ1-1, with D hard to call. CDR3 length: 16 residues. V lost 0 bases and J lost 1, with 12 bases in between. CDR3 loop: CASSLAPTRQNTEAFF. Here the CDR3 DNA reads TGTGCCAGCAGTTTAGCCCCTACCAGACAGAACACTGAAGCTTTCTTT.

This clonotype was seen repeatedly, ten times or more. The rearrangement links TRBV6-1 to TRBJ2-7; TRBD2 matches 7 bases. After removal of 2 bases from V and 4 bases from J, the junction contained 5 bases not matched to a gene. The CDR3 is 14 amino acids. Germline CDR1 MNHNS, CDR2 SASEGT. CDR3 DNA: TGTGCCAGCAGTGAACAGCTAGCGGCTTACGAGCAGTACTTC. Its translation: CASSEQLAAYEQYF.

This clonotype was seen repeatedly, ten times or more. The V gene is TRBV19, the J gene TRBJ1-1; 10 nucleotides match TRBD1. CDR3 length: 15 amino acids. Trimming took 6 bases from V and 3 from J; bases not matched to a gene: 7. From germline, CDR1 is LNHDA and CDR2 SQIVND (reference sequence). CDR3 amino acids: CASRTTGGAYTEAFF. The DNA for the CDR3 is TGTGCCAGTAGGACGACAGGGGGCGCGTACACTGAAGCTTTCTTT.

This clonotype was recorded at least ten times. This chain joins TRBV7-3 and TRBJ2-7; unclear D gene. The germline gives CDR1 SGHTA, CDR2 FQGTGA. The CDR3 spans 14 residues. V lost 1 base and J 5 bases, leaving 12 bases between the germline ends. For the CDR3, the DNA is TGTGCCAGCAGCTTAAACTCTAGGAACGACGAGCAGTACTTC. Translated: CASSLNSRNDEQYF.

This clonotype was seen ten or more times. The chain is built from TRBV5-6 and TRBJ2-7; 8 positions agree with TRBD1. Trimming at V came to 0 bases and at J to 4 bases, leaving 6 bases not matched to a gene. The germline V gene encodes CDR1 SGHDT and CDR2 YYEEEE. This CDR3 is 15 amino acids long. The CDR3 loop is CASSLAGQGTYEQYF. The CDR3 DNA sequence: TGTGCCAGCAGCTTGGCCGGACAGGGAACTTACGAGCAGTACTTC.

The rearrangement uses TRBV6-5 and TRBJ1-2, with D uncertain. The CDR3 is made up of 10 amino acids. Germline CDR1 and CDR2: MNHEY and SVGAGI. V was cut by 8 bases and J by 8 bases, with 9 bases left in between. The CDR3 region has the DNA TGTGCCAGCGCGGACGACGGCTACACCTTC. The encoded protein is CASADDGYTF.

This clonotype was seen many times. CDR3 coding DNA: TGTGCCAGCAAACACGGACAGTCCTACGAGCAGTACTTC. Translated: CASKHGQSYEQYF. V usage is TRBV6-5 and J usage is TRBJ2-7; a possible D gene is TRBD1 (6 bases). Trimming took off 7 bases at V and 1 base at J, with 11 bases between the two ends. The CDR3 covers 13 residues. CDR1 and CDR2 (germline): MNHEY, SVGAGI.

This clonotype was detected a few times. The rearrangement joins TRBV12-3 or TRBV12-4 to TRBJ2-7; unclear D gene. The CDR3 extends over 13 amino acids. V lost 3 bases to trimming and J lost 2 bases, with 8 bases between them. The CDR3 DNA reads as TGTGCCAGCAGTTTCCCCTTAGCCTACGAGCAGTACTTC. This codes for CASSFPLAYEQYF.

This clonotype was picked up many times. The chain employs TRBV20-1 and TRBJ2-7; D gene ambiguous. Trimming took 6 bases from V and 0 from J, leaving 12 bases between them. CDR3 length equals 13 residues. The germline V gene encodes CDR1 DFQATT and CDR2 SNEGSKA (reference sequence). The CDR3 DNA follows: TGCAGTGCCAGACTCCTAAACTCCTACGAGCAGTACTTC. Protein: CSARLLNSYEQYF.